Each of the 27 T cell receptor beta chains below was sequenced from the same sample in a study of cytomegalovirus exposure and HLA in healthy donors. Primers included in the PCR were 60 Vbeta and 13 Jbeta primers. Some clones are missing from TCRdb's copy, which holds only in-frame ones; the method was immunoSEQ multiplex PCR. The repertoire has around 180,000 clones, around 80% of them found once; the top ten carry 1.5% to 2%. Sequences were obtained from PBMCs. These TCRs come from a man between 18 and 29 years old in good health and CMV-seronegative.

This sequence joins TRBV9 and TRBJ1-1, with 9 bases identical to TRBD1. Per the germline V gene, CDR1 is SGDLS and CDR2 is YYNGEE. Trimming cost V 3 bases and J 5 bases; bases outside gene matches: 8. The CDR3 covers 15 residues. The CDR3 bases are TGTGCCAGCAGCGCGGTACAGGGGGCGAGGACTGAAGCTTTCTTT. It codes for CASSAVQGARTEAFF.

Remarks on this clone: Relative to the germline gene, one junction end is altered; a read error may explain this. This chain's CDR3 is CASSPLAVQETQYF. CDR3 sequence (DNA): TGTGCTAGCAGCCCTCTGGCGGTTCAAGAGACCCAGTACTTC. This chain connects TRBV7-7 to TRBJ2-5; D not certain. This CDR3 region has 14 residues. The germline gives CDR1 SSHAT, CDR2 FNYEAQ (reference sequence).

The chain carries TRBV9 and TRBJ1-2; D is unclear. V was shortened by 0 bases and J by 8 bases, with 8 bases between the two germline ends. The germline gives CDR1 SGDLS, CDR2 YYNGEE. This CDR3 has 12 residues. The CDR3: CASSVGAVGYTF. Written as DNA, the CDR3 is TGTGCCAGCAGCGTAGGTGCAGTCGGCTACACCTTC.

V is TRBV7-9 and J is TRBJ2-2; possible D gene TRBD1, 5 bases. The CDR3 contains 15 residues. Trimming took off 5 bases at V and 1 base at J, with 11 bases between the two ends. In germline, CDR1 is SEHNR, CDR2 FQNEAQ (reference sequence). The chain's CDR3 is CASSLGQLNTGELFF. CDR3 DNA sequence: TGTGCCAGCAGCCTCGGACAATTGAACACCGGGGAGCTGTTTTTT. The whole variable domain, remainder taken from reference TRBV7-9 and TRBJ2-2, is DTGVSQNPRHKITKRGQNVTFRCDPISEHNRLYWYRQTLGQGPEFLTYFQNEAQLEKSRLLSDRFSAERPKGSFSTLEIQRTEQGDSAMYLCASSLGQLNTGELFFGEGSRLTVL.

V gene TRBV5-4 combines with J gene TRBJ2-2; 8 bases are shared with TRBD1. Germline trimming cut 4 bases from V and 5 bases from J; bases unmatched to any gene: 7. CDR1 is SGHNT and CDR2 is YYREEE in the germline V gene (reference sequence). CDR3 length: 15 amino acids. The CDR3 nucleotides are TGTGCCAGCAGCCCATCGACAGGGGTTACCGGGGAGCTGTTTTTT. This sequence encodes CASSPSTGVTGELFF.

The chain combines TRBV14 with TRBJ1-2, with 9 bases aligning to TRBD1. After removal of 4 bases from V and 2 bases from J, the junction contained 5 bases not matched to a gene. Per the germline V gene, CDR1 is SGHDN and CDR2 is FVKESK. The CDR3 length is 15 residues. CDR3 loop: CASSLRDRANYGYTF. CDR3 sequence (DNA): TGTGCCAGCAGCCTCAGGGACAGGGCCAACTATGGCTACACCTTC.

This clone was counted only a few times. The chain uses TRBV7-3 and TRBJ2-1; the D gene is possibly TRBD1 (6 bases). The CDR3 consists of 15 residues. Per the germline V gene, CDR1 is SGHTA and CDR2 is FQGTGA. V lost 4 bases, J lost 3 bases, and 13 bases lay in between. CDR3 region: CASSWVGARYNEQFF. In DNA form, the CDR3 reads TGTGCCAGCAGCTGGGTGGGGGCCCGCTACAATGAGCAGTTCTTC.

The rearrangement uses TRBV6-6 and TRBJ2-7; 7 nucleotides match TRBD2. Germline assignment: CDR1 MNHNY and CDR2 SVGAGI (reference sequence). The CDR3 is 14 amino acids. The junction had 5 bases not matched to a gene; V was cut back by 2 bases and J by 4 bases. CDR3 residues: CASSYGRGVYEQYF. The CDR3 bases are TGTGCCAGCAGTTACGGTCGGGGGGTTTACGAGCAGTACTTC.

The J gene is TRBJ1-1, the V gene TRBV19; D not resolved. There are 15 residues in the CDR3. Germline CDR1 is LNHDA and CDR2 is SQIVND (reference sequence). V was pared by 8 bases and J by 2 bases, with 18 bases between. The CDR3 nucleotides are TGTGCCAGTTGCGCTTTACCGGGGTGTAACACTGAAGCTTTCTTT. This translates into CASCALPGCNTEAFF. The variable domain in full, completed from reference TRBV19 and TRBJ1-1, reads DGGITQSPKYLFRKEGQNVTLSCEQNLNHDAMYWYRQDPGQGLRLIYYSQIVNDFQKGDIAEGYSVSREKKESFPLTVTSAQKNPTAFYLCASCALPGCNTEAFFGQGTRLTVV.

This clone was observed a few times. The V call is TRBV11-3, the J call TRBJ2-1; 8 positions agree with TRBD2. This CDR3 contains 15 residues. V gave up 2 bases and J gave up 9 bases; unmatched junction bases: 9. Germline CDR1 SGHNT, CDR2 YENEEA. CDR3 nucleotide sequence: TGTGCCAGCAGCTTAAGGCGGGGGGCCGTCGGTGAGCAGTTCTTC. This codes for CASSLRRGAVGEQFF.

This rearrangement joins TRBV19 to TRBJ1-5, with D perhaps TRBD1 (6 bases). Trimming cost V 5 bases and J 9 bases, with 14 bases left between them. CDR3 length: 13 residues. CDR1 is LNHDA, CDR2 SQIVND, per germline (reference sequence). Here the CDR3 reads CASSPSGGAPQHF. Here the CDR3 DNA reads TGTGCCAGTAGTCCCTCGGGGGGGGCGCCCCAGCATTTT. The full variable domain, with the rest looked up from reference TRBV19 and TRBJ1-5, is DGGITQSPKYLFRKEGQNVTLSCEQNLNHDAMYWYRQDPGQGLRLIYYSQIVNDFQKGDIAEGYSVSREKKESFPLTVTSAQKNPTAFYLCASSPSGGAPQHFGDGTRLSIL.

The chain is built from TRBV5-1 and TRBJ2-5; the D gene is possibly TRBD1 (5 bases). V was trimmed by 2 bases and J by 2 bases, leaving 10 bases between them. The CDR3 sequence is 14 residues long. CDR1 is SGHRS and CDR2 is YFSETQ in the germline V gene. The chain's CDR3 is CASSLGQSQETQYF. In nucleotides, the CDR3 is TGCGCCAGCAGCTTAGGACAATCTCAAGAGACCCAGTACTTC.

This chain connects TRBV5-1 to TRBJ2-7; D unresolved. Germline lookup yields CDR1 SGHRS and CDR2 YFSETQ. V shed 0 bases and J shed 0 bases, with 13 bases lying between them. The CDR3 runs 16 residues. This chain's CDR3 is CASSLAGGQSSYEQYF. DNA for the CDR3: TGCGCCAGCAGCTTGGCCGGTGGGCAGAGCTCCTACGAGCAGTACTTC.

This clone was counted a single time. The chain couples TRBV9 to TRBJ1-2; D possibly corresponds to TRBD1 (5 bases). CDR3 length equals 15 residues. Germline assignment: CDR1 SGDLS and CDR2 YYNGEE. Trimming shortened V by 4 bases and J by 3 bases, and 16 bases separated the two germline ends. CDR3 in amino acids: CASSISGLADYGYTF. The CDR3 region has the DNA TGTGCCAGCAGCATTTCAGGGTTGGCGGACTATGGCTACACCTTC.

The V and J genes are TRBV7-2 and TRBJ2-2, with TRBD1 as a possible D gene (6 bases). The CDR3 length is 12 residues. Germline V gene lookup returns CDR1 SGHTA and CDR2 FQGNSA. Trimming removed 5 bases at V and 6 bases at J, with 7 bases between. The CDR3 DNA reads as TGTGCCAGCAGCCAGGGGTCCGGGGAGCTGTTTTTT. The encoded protein is CASSQGSGELFF.

This clone was seen just once. V usage is TRBV4-3 and J usage is TRBJ2-1; D gene ambiguous. The germline V gene has CDR1 LGHNA and CDR2 YSLEER. The CDR3 consists of 14 residues. V was shortened by 0 bases and J by 12 bases, with 15 bases between the two germline ends. The CDR3 DNA sequence: TGCGCCAGCAGCCAAGATGGGTCAAGCCGAGGGCAGTTCTTC. Encoded protein: CASSQDGSSRGQFF.

The genes are TRBV7-2 and TRBJ1-5, with D possibly matching TRBD1 (5 bases). Trimming cost V 1 base and J 2 bases, with 9 bases left between them. The germline gives CDR1 SGHTA, CDR2 FQGNSA. CDR3 length: 15 residues. The CDR3 bases are TGTGCCAGCAGCTTAGGACAGTGGGGCAATCAGCCCCAGCATTTT. This sequence encodes CASSLGQWGNQPQHF.

Only one count was recorded for this clone. A junction end diverges from the germline sequence, so it may reflect a read error. The chain couples TRBV28 to TRBJ2-3, with a possible D match to TRBD1 (5 bases). CDR1 and CDR2 from the germline V gene are MDHEN and SYDVKM. The CDR3 covers 10 residues. CDR3 coding DNA: TGTGCCAGCAGTTTAGCGACAGTGCATTTT. It encodes CASSLATVHF.

The chain links TRBV7-3 to TRBJ2-2, with D unresolved. Deletions cut 6 bases from V and 4 bases from J, with 15 bases between. Germline assignment: CDR1 SGHTA and CDR2 FQGTGA. The CDR3 is made up of 15 amino acids. CDR3 protein: CASSSTPTGTGELFF. The CDR3 DNA sequence: TGTGCCAGCAGTTCCACGCCGACGGGCACCGGGGAGCTGTTTTTT. The full variable domain, rest sourced from reference TRBV7-3 and TRBJ2-2, is GAGVSQTPSNKVTEKGKYVELRCDPISGHTALYWYRQSLGQGPEFLIYFQGTGAADDSGLPNDRFFAVRPEGSVSTLKIQRTERGDSAVYLCASSSTPTGTGELFFGEGSRLTVL.

The chain couples TRBV7-8 to TRBJ2-3; a weak D match, TRBD2 (7 bases). The CDR3 runs to 17 residues. Germline V gene sequence: CDR1 SGHVS, CDR2 FQNEAQ. Between the trimmed V and J ends, which lost 0 bases and 0 bases, there was a span of 13 bases. The CDR3 bases are TGTGCCAGCAGCTTAGCTAGGGGGAGGGGGAGCACAGATACGCAGTATTTT. Protein product: CASSLARGRGSTDTQYF.

The gene calls are TRBV19 and TRBJ2-7; 9 bases map to TRBD1. The CDR3 loop spans 16 amino acids. V gave up 4 bases and J gave up 3 bases; unmatched junction bases: 10. The germline CDR1 and CDR2 sequences are LNHDA and SQIVND (reference sequence). The CDR3 nucleotides read TGTGCCAGTAGTAGAGGGGGCCGACAGGGGGGCTACGAGCAGTACTTC. Amino acid sequence: CASSRGGRQGGYEQYF.

This sequence joins TRBV25-1 and TRBJ1-2, with D uncertain. The CDR3 sequence is 13 residues long. V was clipped by 1 base and J by 5 bases, with 8 bases between them. Germline CDR1 reads MGHDK; CDR2 reads SYGVNS. Written as DNA, the CDR3 is TGTGCCAGCAGTGAATTTGAGATATATGGCTACACCTTC. It codes for CASSEFEIYGYTF.

As concerns this clone: The junction and the germline gene differ at one end; a read error may be behind it. The chain employs TRBV6-6 and TRBJ2-5; 9 bases are shared with TRBD2. This CDR3 is built from 15 residues. Germline loops: CDR1 MNHNY, CDR2 SVGAGI (reference sequence). The CDR3 loop reads CASNYGLAQKETQYF. The CDR3 DNA reads TGTGCCAGCAATTACGGACTAGCGCAAAAAGAGACCCAGTACTTC.

V gene TRBV7-2 combines with J gene TRBJ1-1, with 9 nucleotides matching TRBD1. The germline CDR1 and CDR2 sequences are SGHTA and FQGNSA. The CDR3 covers 17 residues. The trim removed 5 bases at V and 0 bases at J, leaving 10 bases unmatched. The CDR3: CASSPTGGGLVNTEAFF. The CDR3, as DNA: TGTGCCAGCAGCCCGACAGGGGGTGGGTTGGTGAACACTGAAGCTTTCTTT. The complete variable domain, with remaining parts taken from reference TRBV7-2 and TRBJ1-1, reads GAGVSQSPSNKVTEKGKDVELRCDPISGHTALYWYRQSLGQGLEFLIYFQGNSAPDKSGLPSDRFSAERTGGSVSTLTIQRTQQEDSAVYLCASSPTGGGLVNTEAFFGQGTRLTVV.

This rearrangement joins TRBV5-8 to TRBJ1-5, with a weak D call TRBD1 (5 bases). Per germline, CDR1 SGHTS and CDR2 YDEGEE. The CDR3 consists of 14 residues. V lost 3 bases to trimming and J lost 4 bases, with 11 bases between them. CDR3 nucleotides: TGTGCCAGCAGCTGGGGGGTTTTGAATCAGCCCCAGCATTTT. Its protein is CASSWGVLNQPQHF.

The chain joins TRBV28 to TRBJ2-7; tentative D call: TRBD2 (7 bases). The CDR3 consists of 17 residues. The V gene lost 1 base and the J gene lost 3 bases, with 19 bases spanning the gap. Germline V CDR1 and CDR2: MDHEN, SYDVKM. The CDR3 sequence is CASSLFLGGPRNYEQYF. CDR3 nucleotide sequence: TGTGCCAGCAGTTTATTTTTGGGGGGGCCGCGTAACTACGAGCAGTACTTC.

The chain employs TRBV7-9 and TRBJ2-7, with 8 bases fitting TRBD1. V lost 6 bases and J lost 5; bases outside the gene matches: 15. CDR3 size: 16 residues. CDR1 and CDR2 (germline): SEHNR, FQNEAQ (reference sequence). CDR3 DNA sequence: TGTGCCAGCAGACCCGACACAGGGGGGATATCCAACGAGCAGTACTTC. Amino acids: CASRPDTGGISNEQYF.